The 16 T cell receptor beta chains listed next were all sequenced from one sample in a study of a mutant IDH1 vaccine in newly diagnosed glioma (dated by TCRdb to the early 2020s). The antigens these receptors bind are not known. The library was produced with the immunoSEQ multiplex PCR assay. The table comes from immuneACCESS by way of TCRdb, which keeps in-frame sequences with V and J called. Part of the clones is missing from these tables; in studies checked, under half for an unresolved V gene and the rest for unknown reasons. The sample includes some 59,000 clones, with around nine tenths observed a single time. Of the sample, around 1.9% falls within the top ten clones. Explained via the paper, the time point label denotes: week 11, during vaccination. Every vaccine dose consisted of 300 ug of a 20-mer mutant IDH1 peptide in Montanide, administered subcutaneously together with topical imiquimod.

The sample in question was PBMCs, obtained from a glioma patient whose treatment included an IDH1 peptide vaccine. These receptors were obtained from a man aged 35-49 years with glioma.

V usage is TRBV2 and J usage is TRBJ2-5; 7 positions match TRBD2. The J segment lost 6 bases and the V segment lost 7 bases, leaving 8 bases of the junction unmatched. The CDR3 runs to 13 residues. Germline values: CDR1 SNHLY, CDR2 FYNNEI. CDR3 region: CASMGEGRQTQYF. The CDR3, as DNA: TGTGCCAGCATGGGGGAGGGTAGGCAGACCCAGTACTTC.

This chain joins TRBV28 and TRBJ2-7, with TRBD1 matching over 7 bases. This CDR3 comprises 14 residues. The V and J ends lost 6 bases and 1 base, in that order; junction bases with no gene match: 6. Germline CDR1 MDHEN, CDR2 SYDVKM. DNA for the CDR3: TGTGCCAGCAGCCGCCGGGACAGATCCTACGAGCAGTACGTC. Its translation: CASSRRDRSYEQYV.

This chain joins TRBV5-4 and TRBJ1-2, with D possibly matching TRBD1 (6 bases). The CDR3 has 13 residues. Trimming took off 5 bases at V and 4 bases at J, with 12 bases between the two ends. The germline V gene encodes CDR1 SGHNT and CDR2 YYREEE (reference sequence). The CDR3 sequence: CASRIQGTYGYTF. The DNA for the CDR3 is TGTGCCAGCAGAATACAGGGAACCTATGGCTACACCTTC.

The chain employs TRBV4-2 and TRBJ2-1; tentatively, D is TRBD2 (6 bases). This CDR3 spans 16 amino acids. Germline CDR1 and CDR2: LGHNA and YNFKEQ. V was trimmed by 4 bases and J by 0 bases, leaving 13 bases between them. CDR3 nucleotide sequence: TGTGCCAGCAGCCCCCGAGGGACTTCCTCCTACAATGAGCAGTTCTTC. It specifies CASSPRGTSSYNEQFF.

V gene TRBV7-2 combines with J gene TRBJ2-3; D is possibly TRBD2 (6 bases). The CDR3 length is 15 residues. Trimming took off 3 bases at V and 0 bases at J, with 10 bases between the two ends. The V gene's germline CDR1 is SGHTA and CDR2 FQGNSA. The CDR3, as DNA: TGTGCCAGCAGCTTGACTGGAGGGAGCACAGATACGCAGTATTTT. It yields the protein CASSLTGGSTDTQYF.

The rearrangement links TRBV13 to TRBJ1-5; TRBD1 matches at 9 bases. The junction had 9 bases not matched to a gene; V was cut back by 5 bases and J by 4 bases. The CDR3 totals 16 residues. Germline V gives CDR1 PRHDT, CDR2 FYEKMQ (reference sequence). CDR3 region: CASSQGGQGTNQPQHF. CDR3 nucleotides: TGTGCCAGCAGCCAAGGGGGACAGGGAACAAATCAGCCCCAGCATTTT.

This clone occurred once. The genes are TRBV6-5 and TRBJ2-7, with D perhaps matching TRBD2 (5 bases). Germline CDR1 MNHEY, CDR2 SVGAGI. Trimming took 0 bases from V and 3 from J, leaving 15 bases between them. The CDR3 totals 16 residues. This CDR3 is CASSYSVPGSFYEQYF. CDR3 in DNA: TGTGCCAGCAGTTACTCCGTGCCGGGATCCTTCTACGAGCAGTACTTC.

The CDR3 DNA reads TGTGCCAGTAGTATAATGAGGGACGTGGGCACTGAAGCTTTCTTT. Translating it yields CASSIMRDVGTEAFF. The rearrangement links TRBV19 to TRBJ1-1; perhaps TRBD1 as D (5 bases). Germline lookup yields CDR1 LNHDA and CDR2 SQIVND (reference sequence). The CDR3 sequence is 15 residues long. With 2 bases removed from V and 4 bases from J, the gap between germline ends came to 14 bases.

This sequence joins TRBV6-1 and TRBJ1-5; D is uncertain. The V end lost 6 bases, the J end lost 1 base, and 10 bases lay between the germline ends. The germline V gene encodes CDR1 MNHNS and CDR2 SASEGT. CDR3 length: 14 amino acids. The CDR3 loop is CASRLWVSNQPQHF. The CDR3 coding sequence is TGTGCCAGCAGGTTATGGGTAAGCAATCAGCCCCAGCATTTT.

The chain's CDR3 is CASSEASGGGQETQYF. DNA of the CDR3: TGTGCCAGCAGCGAGGCCTCAGGGGGGGGTCAAGAGACCCAGTACTTC. J is TRBJ2-5 and V is TRBV9; D assignment may be TRBD1 or TRBD2 (7 bases each). Trimming cost V 3 bases and J 2 bases, with 17 bases left between them. The CDR3 is 16 amino acids. Germline lookup yields CDR1 SGDLS and CDR2 YYNGEE.

The chain links TRBV7-2 to TRBJ1-2; no clear D. This CDR3 has 13 amino acids. In germline, CDR1 is SGHTA, CDR2 FQGNSA. Trimming shortened V by 4 bases and J by 2 bases, and 8 bases separated the two germline ends. CDR3 DNA sequence: TGTGCCAGCAGCTATGATGGCAACTATGGCTACACCTTC. It translates to CASSYDGNYGYTF.

The chain uses TRBV5-6 and TRBJ2-7, with D perhaps assigned TRBD1 or TRBD2 (5 bases each). CDR3 length: 14 amino acids. With 3 bases removed from V and 7 bases from J, the gap between germline ends came to 17 bases. CDR1 SGHDT and CDR2 YYEEEE come from the germline V gene. CDR3 DNA sequence: TGTGCCAGCAGCTACGACAGCCCTCCGGGGGAGCAGTACTTC. Translated, it gives CASSYDSPPGEQYF. Using reference TRBV5-6 and TRBJ2-7 for the parts outside the CDR3, the full variable domain is DAGVTQSPTHLIKTRGQQVTLRCSPKSGHDTVSWYQQALGQGPQFIFQYYEEEERQRGNFPDRFSGHQFPNYSSELNVNALLLGDSALYLCASSYDSPPGEQYFGPGTRLTVT.

This rearrangement joins TRBV6-1 to TRBJ1-4; D call uncertain. CDR3 length: 15 amino acids. The V gene lost 1 base and the J gene lost 6 bases, with 12 bases spanning the gap. The germline gives CDR1 MNHNS, CDR2 SASEGT. CDR3 nucleotides: TGTGCCAGCAGTGAAGAGCTGGTAGTTTATGAAAAACTGTTTTTT. Translation gives CASSEELVVYEKLFF.

V usage is TRBV4-1 and J usage is TRBJ1-1; D is unclear. V lost 4 bases and J lost 0, with 9 bases in between. The length of the CDR3 is 14 residues. Germline V lookup: CDR1 MGHRA, CDR2 YSYEKL. The CDR3: CASSPPYMNTEAFF. CDR3 in DNA: TGCGCCAGCAGCCCCCCGTACATGAACACTGAAGCTTTCTTT.

V usage is TRBV6-1 and J usage is TRBJ1-5, with TRBD1 matching over 9 bases. The junction had 6 bases not matched to a gene; V was cut back by 3 bases and J by 3 bases. The CDR3 contains 16 residues. Looked up from germline, CDR1 is MNHNS and CDR2 is SASEGT. The CDR3 bases are TGTGCCAGCAGTGATTCGGGGACAGGGTTCAATCAGCCCCAGCATTTT. Its translation: CASSDSGTGFNQPQHF.

J is TRBJ2-2 and V is TRBV4-3, with 7 bases aligning to TRBD2. V lost 1 base and J lost 3; bases outside the gene matches: 2. Germline V gene data show CDR1 as LGHNA and CDR2 as YSLEER. The CDR3 covers 15 residues. DNA of the CDR3: TGCGCCAGCAGCCAAGCGGGAGGAGACACCGGGGAGCTGTTTTTT. It is translated as CASSQAGGDTGELFF.